This T cell receptor (beta chain) was profiled in a study of blood T cell repertoires in COVID-19. TCRdb keeps only in-frame clones here, not all; method: immunoSEQ multiplex PCR. This sample has fewer than 25,000 clones; 85% to 90% occur once, and the top ten carry around 25%. The CDR3 loop spans 16 amino acids. The J segment lost 4 bases and the V segment lost 2 bases, leaving 10 bases of the junction unmatched. Per the germline V gene, CDR1 is SGHNT and CDR2 is YYREEE (reference sequence). This sequence joins TRBV5-4 and TRBJ1-1; 8 bases align to TRBD1. Sequenced input: peripheral blood. The TCR sequence derives from a human donor with active COVID-19. The donor label of this sample is uncertain. In DNA form, the CDR3 reads TGTGCCAGCAGCTTTCCACTCGACAGGGGTGTCACTGAAGCTTTCTTT. It is translated as CASSFPLDRGVTEAFF.